The T cell receptor (beta chain) described here comes from a study of pediatric ulcerative colitis. Study observations and caveats: In rectum, acute severe colitis had expanded clones and less diversity. All ulcerative colitis patients, but no controls, carried two rectal clonotypes. Blood-rectal clonal overlap within each person was significantly higher in ulcerative colitis patients than controls.

CDR3 size: 15 residues. From germline, CDR1 is SGHRS and CDR2 YFSETQ. V lost 2 bases, J lost 2 bases, and 14 bases lay in between. As for this clone: The antigen is not known.

Measured with immunoSEQ multiplex PCR; TCRdb has only the in-frame clones, and not every one. This sample yields under 70,000 clones, of which 80% to 90% are seen a single time; about 1.5% belongs to the top ten. V is TRBV5-1 and J is TRBJ2-7; no definite D call. This TCR was sampled from a boy aged 5-17 years who was a control in a study of pediatric ulcerative colitis. The sequenced material came from blood. Written as DNA, the CDR3 is TGCGCCAGCAGCTTTCAGACACTAACCCCCTACGAGCAGTACTTC. Its translation is CASSFQTLTPYEQYF.